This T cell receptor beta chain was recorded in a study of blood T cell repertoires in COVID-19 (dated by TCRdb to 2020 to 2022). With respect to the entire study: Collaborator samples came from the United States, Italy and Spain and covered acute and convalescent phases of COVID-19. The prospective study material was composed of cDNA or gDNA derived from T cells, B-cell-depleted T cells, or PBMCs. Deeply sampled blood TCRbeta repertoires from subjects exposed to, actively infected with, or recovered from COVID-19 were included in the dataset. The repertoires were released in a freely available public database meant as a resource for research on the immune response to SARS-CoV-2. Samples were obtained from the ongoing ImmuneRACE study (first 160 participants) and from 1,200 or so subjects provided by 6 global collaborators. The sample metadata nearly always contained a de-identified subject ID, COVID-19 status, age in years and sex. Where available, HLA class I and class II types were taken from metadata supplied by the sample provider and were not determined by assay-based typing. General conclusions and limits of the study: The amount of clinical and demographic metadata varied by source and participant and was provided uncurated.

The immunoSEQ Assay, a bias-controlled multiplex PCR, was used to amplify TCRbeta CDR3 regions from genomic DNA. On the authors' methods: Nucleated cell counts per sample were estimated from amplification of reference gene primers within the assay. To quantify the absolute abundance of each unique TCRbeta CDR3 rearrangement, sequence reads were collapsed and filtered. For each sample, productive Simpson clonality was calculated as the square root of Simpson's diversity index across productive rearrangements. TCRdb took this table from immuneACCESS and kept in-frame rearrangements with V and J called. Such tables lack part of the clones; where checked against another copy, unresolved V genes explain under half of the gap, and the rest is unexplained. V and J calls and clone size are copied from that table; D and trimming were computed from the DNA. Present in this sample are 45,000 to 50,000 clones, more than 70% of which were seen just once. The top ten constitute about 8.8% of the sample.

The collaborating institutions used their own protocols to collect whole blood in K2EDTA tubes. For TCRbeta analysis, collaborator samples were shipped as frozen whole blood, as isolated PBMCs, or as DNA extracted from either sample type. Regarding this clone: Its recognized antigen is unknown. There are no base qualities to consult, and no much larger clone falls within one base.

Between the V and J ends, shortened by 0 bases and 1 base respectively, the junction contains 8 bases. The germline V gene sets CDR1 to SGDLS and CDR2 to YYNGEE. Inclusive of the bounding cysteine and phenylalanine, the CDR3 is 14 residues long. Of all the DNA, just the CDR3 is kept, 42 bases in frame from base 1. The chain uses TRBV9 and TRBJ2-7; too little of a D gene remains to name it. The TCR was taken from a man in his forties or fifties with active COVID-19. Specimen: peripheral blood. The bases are TGTGCCAGCAGCGTAGGAGCGATTTCCTACGAGCAGTACTTC. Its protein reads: CASSVGAISYEQYF. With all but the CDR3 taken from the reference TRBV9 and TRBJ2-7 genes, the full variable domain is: DSGVTQTPKHLITATGQRVTLRCSPRSGDLSVYWYQQSLDQGLQFLIQYYNGEERAKGNILERFSAQQFPDLHSELNLSSLELGDSALYFCASSVGAISYEQYFGPGTRLTVT.